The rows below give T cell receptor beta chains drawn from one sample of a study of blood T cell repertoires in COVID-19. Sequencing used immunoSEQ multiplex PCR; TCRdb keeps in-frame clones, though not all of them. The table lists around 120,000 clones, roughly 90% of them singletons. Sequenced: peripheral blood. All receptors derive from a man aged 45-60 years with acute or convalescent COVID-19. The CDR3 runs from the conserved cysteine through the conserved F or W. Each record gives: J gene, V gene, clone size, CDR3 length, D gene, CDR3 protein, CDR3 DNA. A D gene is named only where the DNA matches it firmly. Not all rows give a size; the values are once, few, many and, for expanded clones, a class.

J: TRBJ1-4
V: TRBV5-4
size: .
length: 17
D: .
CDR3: CASSVDLIGATNEKLFF
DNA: TGTGCCAGCAGCGTCGACTTAATTGGAGCAACTAATGAAAAACTGTTTTTT

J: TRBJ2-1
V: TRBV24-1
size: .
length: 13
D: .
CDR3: CATSPRGNNEQFF
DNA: TGTGCCACCAGTCCAAGGGGTAACAATGAGCAGTTCTTC

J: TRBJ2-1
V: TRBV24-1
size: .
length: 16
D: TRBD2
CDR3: CATSDTTSGRRNEQFF
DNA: TGTGCCACCAGTGACACGACTAGCGGGAGGCGTAATGAGCAGTTCTTC

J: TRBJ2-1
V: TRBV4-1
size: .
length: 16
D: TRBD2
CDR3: CASSQDTSSGSYEQFF
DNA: TGCGCCAGCAGCCAAGATACGTCTAGCGGGAGCTATGAGCAGTTCTTC

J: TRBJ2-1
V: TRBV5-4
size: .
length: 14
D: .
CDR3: CASSFSFRGEEQFF
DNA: TGTGCCAGCAGCTTTTCTTTTCGCGGAGAGGAGCAGTTCTTC

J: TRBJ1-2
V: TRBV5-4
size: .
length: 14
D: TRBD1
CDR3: CASRADRDRDGYTF
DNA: TGTGCCAGCAGAGCCGACCGGGACAGGGATGGCTACACCTTC

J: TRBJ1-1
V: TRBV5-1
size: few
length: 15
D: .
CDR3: CASSSDPQGNTEAFF
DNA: TGCGCCAGCAGCTCCGATCCACAGGGGAACACTGAAGCTTTCTTT

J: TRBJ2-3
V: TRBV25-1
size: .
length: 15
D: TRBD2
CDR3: CASSDHSGITDTQYF
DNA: TGTGCCAGCAGTGACCATAGCGGGATCACAGATACGCAGTATTTT

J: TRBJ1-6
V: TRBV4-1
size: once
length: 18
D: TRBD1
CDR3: CASSQAEWGQEYNSPLHF
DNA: TGCGCCAGCAGCCAAGCCGAATGGGGACAGGAATATAATTCACCCCTCCACTTT

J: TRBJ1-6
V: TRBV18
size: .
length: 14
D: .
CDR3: CASSPPGRNSPLHF
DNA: TGTGCCAGCTCACCACCGGGCAGAAATTCACCCCTCCACTTT

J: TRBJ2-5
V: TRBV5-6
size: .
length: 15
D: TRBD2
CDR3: CASSSKREWGETQYF
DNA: TGTGCCAGCAGCAGCAAGCGGGAGTGGGGAGAGACCCAGTACTTC

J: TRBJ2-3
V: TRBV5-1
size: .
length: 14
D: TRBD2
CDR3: CASRGLAGVDTQYF
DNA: TGCGCCAGCAGGGGACTAGCGGGAGTGGATACGCAGTATTTT

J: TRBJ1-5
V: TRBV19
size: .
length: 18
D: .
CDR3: CASSIFHGDPSSNQPQHF
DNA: TGTGCCAGTAGTATCTTTCACGGTGATCCTTCTAGCAATCAGCCCCAGCATTTT

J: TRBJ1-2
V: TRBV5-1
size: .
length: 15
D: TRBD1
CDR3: CASSLGGTGDYGYTF
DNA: TGCGCCAGCAGCTTGGGCGGGACAGGGGACTATGGCTACACCTTC

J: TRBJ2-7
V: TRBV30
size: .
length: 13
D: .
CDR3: CAWGDGSSYEQYF
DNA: TGTGCCTGGGGTGACGGGTCCTCCTACGAGCAGTACTTC

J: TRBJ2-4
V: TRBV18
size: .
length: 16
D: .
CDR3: CASSRTVDLAKNIQYF
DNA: TGTGCCAGCTCACGGACAGTAGATTTAGCCAAAAACATTCAGTACTTC

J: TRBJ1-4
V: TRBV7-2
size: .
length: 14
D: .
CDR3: CASPGHITNEKLFF
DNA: TGTGCCAGCCCCGGACACATAACTAATGAAAAACTGTTTTTT

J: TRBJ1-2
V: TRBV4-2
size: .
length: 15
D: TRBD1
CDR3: CASSLDRGTNYGYTF
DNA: TGTGCCAGCAGCCTGGACAGGGGAACTAACTATGGCTACACCTTC

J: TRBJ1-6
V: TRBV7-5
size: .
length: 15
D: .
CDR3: CVRSFPGSDNSPLHF
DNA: TGTGTCAGAAGCTTCCCCGGGTCCGATAATTCACCCCTCCACTTT

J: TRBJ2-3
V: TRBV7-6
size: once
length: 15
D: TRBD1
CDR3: CASSSTGGPTDTQYF
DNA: TGTGCCAGCAGCTCCACAGGGGGGCCCACAGATACGCAGTATTTT

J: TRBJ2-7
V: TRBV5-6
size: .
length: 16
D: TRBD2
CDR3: CASSLPSGRHSYEQYF
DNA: TGTGCCAGCAGCTTACCTAGCGGGAGGCACTCCTACGAGCAGTACTTC

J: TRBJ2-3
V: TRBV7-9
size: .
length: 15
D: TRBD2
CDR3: CAITFGTSGPDTQYF
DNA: TGTGCCATCACCTTCGGGACTAGCGGACCAGATACGCAGTATTTT

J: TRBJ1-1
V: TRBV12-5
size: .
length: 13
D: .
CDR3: CATAGGPNTEAFF
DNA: TGTGCTACCGCGGGGGGCCCGAACACTGAAGCTTTCTTT

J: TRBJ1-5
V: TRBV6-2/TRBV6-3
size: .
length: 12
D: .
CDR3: CASSPGLQPQHF
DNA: TGTGCCAGCAGTCCAGGTCTCCAGCCCCAGCATTTT

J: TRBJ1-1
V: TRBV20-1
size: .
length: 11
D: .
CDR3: CSATRGTEAFF
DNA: TGCAGTGCGACAAGGGGAACTGAAGCTTTCTTT

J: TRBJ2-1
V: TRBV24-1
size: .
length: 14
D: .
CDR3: CATSGTGQLNEQFF
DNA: TGTGCCACCAGCGGAACCGGACAGTTAAATGAGCAGTTCTTC

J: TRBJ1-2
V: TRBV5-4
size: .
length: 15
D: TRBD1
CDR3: CASSLAGGSEYGYTF
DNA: TGTGCCAGCAGCCTAGCAGGGGGCTCAGAGTATGGCTACACCTTC

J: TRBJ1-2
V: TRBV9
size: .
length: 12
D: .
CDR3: CASSVDEEGYTF
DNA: TGTGCCAGCAGCGTAGATGAGGAAGGCTACACCTTC

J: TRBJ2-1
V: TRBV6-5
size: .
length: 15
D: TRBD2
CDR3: CASSNLAGGRHEQFF
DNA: TGTGCCAGCAGTAACTTAGCGGGAGGGCGGCATGAGCAGTTCTTC

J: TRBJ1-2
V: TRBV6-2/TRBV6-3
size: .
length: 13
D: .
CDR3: CASSYTTDYGYTF
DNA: TGTGCCAGCAGTTACACGACAGACTATGGCTACACCTTC

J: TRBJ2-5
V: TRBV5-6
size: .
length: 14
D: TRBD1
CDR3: CASSSPTGLETQYF
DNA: TGTGCCAGCAGCTCCCCGACAGGGTTGGAGACCCAGTACTTC

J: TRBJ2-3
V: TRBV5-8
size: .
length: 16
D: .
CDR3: CASSLGSRTSTDTQYF
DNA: TGTGCCAGCAGCTTGGGTTCCAGGACTAGCACAGATACGCAGTATTTT

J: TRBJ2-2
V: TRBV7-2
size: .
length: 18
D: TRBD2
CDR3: CASSHGTAGTSYIGELFF
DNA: TGTGCCAGCAGCCACGGGACAGCCGGGACTAGCTACATCGGGGAGCTGTTTTTT

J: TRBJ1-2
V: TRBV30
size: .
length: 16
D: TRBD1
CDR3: CAWSVVTGAANYGYTF
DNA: TGTGCCTGGAGTGTCGTGACAGGGGCCGCTAACTATGGCTACACCTTC

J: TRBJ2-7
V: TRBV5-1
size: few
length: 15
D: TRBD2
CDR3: CASSLSAGGAYEQYF
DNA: TGCGCCAGCAGCTTGTCTGCGGGAGGAGCCTACGAGCAGTACTTC

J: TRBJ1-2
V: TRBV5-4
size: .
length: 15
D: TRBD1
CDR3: CASSAPGQGAADYTF
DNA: TGTGCCAGCAGCGCTCCGGGACAGGGGGCCGCCGACTACACCTTC

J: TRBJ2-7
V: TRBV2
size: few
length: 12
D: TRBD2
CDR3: CASGLAGVEQYF
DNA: TGTGCCAGCGGGCTAGCGGGAGTCGAGCAGTACTTC

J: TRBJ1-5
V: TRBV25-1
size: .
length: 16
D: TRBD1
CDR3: CASSGTGGEGNQPQHF
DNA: TGTGCCAGCAGCGGAACAGGGGGCGAGGGCAATCAGCCCCAGCATTTT

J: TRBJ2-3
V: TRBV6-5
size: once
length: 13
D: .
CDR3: CASSFRSTDTQYF
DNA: TGTGCCAGCAGTTTTCGGTCCACAGATACGCAGTATTTT

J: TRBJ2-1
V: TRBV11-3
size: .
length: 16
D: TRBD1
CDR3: CASSLNRGTSYNEQFF
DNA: TGTGCCAGCAGCTTAAACAGGGGAACCTCCTACAATGAGCAGTTCTTC

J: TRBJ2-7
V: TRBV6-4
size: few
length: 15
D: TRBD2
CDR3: CASSEAVAGPYEQYF
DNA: TGTGCCAGCAGTGAGGCGGTAGCGGGCCCCTACGAGCAGTACTTC

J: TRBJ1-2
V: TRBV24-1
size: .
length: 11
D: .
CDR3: CATSDKGVYTF
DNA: TGTGCCACCAGTGATAAGGGGGTCTACACCTTC

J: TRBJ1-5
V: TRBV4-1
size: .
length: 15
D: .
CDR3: CASSQSRDSNQPQHF
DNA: TGCGCCAGCAGCCAATCCAGGGATAGCAATCAGCCCCAGCATTTT

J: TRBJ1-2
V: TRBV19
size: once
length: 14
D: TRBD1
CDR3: CASSLTGQGYGYTF
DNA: TGTGCCAGTAGTTTGACGGGACAGGGATATGGCTACACCTTC

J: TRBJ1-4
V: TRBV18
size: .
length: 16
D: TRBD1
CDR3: CASSQGQSPTNEKLFF
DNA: TGTGCCAGCTCACAGGGACAGTCGCCAACTAATGAAAAACTGTTTTTT

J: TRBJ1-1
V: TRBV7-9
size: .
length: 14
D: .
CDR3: CASSLFQGEPEAFF
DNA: TGTGCCAGCAGCTTGTTCCAGGGTGAGCCTGAAGCTTTCTTT

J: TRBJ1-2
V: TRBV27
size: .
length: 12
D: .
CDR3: CASSFSGLVYTF
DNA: TGTGCCAGCAGTTTCTCCGGTTTGGTCTACACCTTC

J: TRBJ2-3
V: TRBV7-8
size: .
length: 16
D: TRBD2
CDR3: CASSGQGLARTDTQYF
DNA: TGTGCCAGCAGCGGACAAGGACTAGCCCGCACAGATACGCAGTATTTT

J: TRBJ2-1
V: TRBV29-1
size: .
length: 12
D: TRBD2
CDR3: CSVSSGANEQFF
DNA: TGCAGCGTTTCTAGCGGCGCTAATGAGCAGTTCTTC

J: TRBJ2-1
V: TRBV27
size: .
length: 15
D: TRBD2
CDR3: CASTMLASGSYEQFF
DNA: TGTGCCAGTACGATGCTGGCTAGCGGGAGCTATGAGCAGTTCTTC

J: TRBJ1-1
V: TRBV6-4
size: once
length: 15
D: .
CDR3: CASSDSMTGGTEAFF
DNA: TGTGCCAGCAGTGACTCGATGACGGGGGGCACTGAAGCTTTCTTT

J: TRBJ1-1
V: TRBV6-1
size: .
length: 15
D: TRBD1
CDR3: CASSEYDRGTSEAFF
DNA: TGTGCCAGCAGTGAATACGACAGGGGTACTTCTGAAGCTTTCTTT

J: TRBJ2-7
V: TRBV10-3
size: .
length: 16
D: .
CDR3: CAISELFTTTSYEQYF
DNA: TGTGCCATCAGTGAGTTGTTCACTACTACCTCCTACGAGCAGTACTTC

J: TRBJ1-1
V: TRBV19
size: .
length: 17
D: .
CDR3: CASRNPGGQPMNTEAFF
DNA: TGTGCCAGTAGAAACCCCGGCGGACAGCCCATGAACACTGAAGCTTTCTTT

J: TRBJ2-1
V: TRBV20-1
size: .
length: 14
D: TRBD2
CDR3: CSASRGLAGRERFF
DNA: TGCAGTGCTAGTCGCGGACTAGCGGGACGGGAAAGGTTCTTC

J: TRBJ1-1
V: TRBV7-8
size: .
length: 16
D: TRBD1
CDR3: CASSRPGRGLNTEAFF
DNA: TGTGCCAGCAGCCGGCCAGGAAGGGGGCTTAACACTGAAGCTTTCTTT

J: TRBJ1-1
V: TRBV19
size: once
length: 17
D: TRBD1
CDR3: CASSIGTGGSRYTEAFF
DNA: TGTGCCAGTAGTATTGGGACAGGGGGTTCGCGCTACACTGAAGCTTTCTTT